A single sample gave rise to the 22 T cell receptor beta chains below, sequenced in a study of immune evolution from preneoplasia to lung adenocarcinoma. Here immunoSEQ multiplex PCR was the method, and the copy in TCRdb shows in-frame clones only, minus some. The sample yields more than 5,000 clones, 70% to 90% seen once. Specimen: FFPE invasive lung adenocarcinoma tissue. Receptors originate from a person aged 50-75 years with lung adenocarcinoma.

The chain is built from TRBV2 and TRBJ2-7, with no clear D. Trimming took 5 bases from V and 5 from J, leaving 7 bases between them. CDR1 is SNHLY, CDR2 FYNNEI, per germline. The CDR3 is made up of 11 amino acids. The CDR3 region is CASSQSDEQYF. CDR3 nucleotide sequence: TGTGCCAGCAGTCAATCCGACGAGCAGTACTTC.

V usage is TRBV18 and J usage is TRBJ1-4; possibly TRBD1 for D (6 bases). The V and J ends lost 3 bases and 7 bases respectively, with 15 bases between them. The CDR3 is 15 residues long. Germline V gene data show CDR1 as KGHSH and CDR2 as LQKENI. CDR3 protein: CASSPPGTIFEKLFF. CDR3 DNA: TGTGCCAGCTCACCGCCCGGGACAATCTTTGAAAAACTGTTTTTT. The whole variable domain, remainder taken from reference TRBV18 and TRBJ1-4, is NAGVMQNPRHLVRRRGQEARLRCSPMKGHSHVYWYRQLPEEGLKFMVYLQKENIIDESGMPKERFSAEFPKEGPSILRIQQVVRGDSAAYFCASSPPGTIFEKLFFGSGTQLSVL.

This clone was picked up one time. J is TRBJ1-2 and V is TRBV7-2; 8 bases map to TRBD1. This CDR3 is built from 16 residues. Germline V gene lookup returns CDR1 SGHTA and CDR2 FQGNSA. Losses at the gene ends were 3 bases for V and 6 bases for J; bases not matched to a gene: 12. CDR3 in amino acids: CASSLYGAGGINGYTF. CDR3 DNA: TGTGCCAGCAGCTTGTACGGGGCAGGGGGCATTAATGGCTACACCTTC. The full variable domain, in which reference TRBV7-2 and TRBJ1-2 provide the parts outside the CDR3, is GAGVSQSPSNKVTEKGKDVELRCDPISGHTALYWYRQSLGQGLEFLIYFQGNSAPDKSGLPSDRFSAERTGGSVSTLTIQRTQQEDSAVYLCASSLYGAGGINGYTFGSGTRLTVV.

V gene TRBV19 combines with J gene TRBJ2-2; 9 bases are shared with TRBD1. Trimming took 5 bases from V and 7 from J; bases not matched to a gene: 8. Germline V gene sequence: CDR1 LNHDA, CDR2 SQIVND (reference sequence). The CDR3 is 15 residues long. CDR3 in DNA: TGTGCCAGTAGTGCAACACAGGGGGCGGGCGGGGAGCTGTTTTTT. It yields the protein CASSATQGAGGELFF.

The chain combines TRBV27 with TRBJ2-3, with 11 positions matching TRBD2. CDR3 length: 15 residues. V was clipped by 6 bases and J by 3 bases; unmatched bases: 5. Germline lookup yields CDR1 MNHEY and CDR2 SMNVEV (reference sequence). Written as DNA, the CDR3 is TGTGCCAGCAGACTAGCGGGAGATCTAACAGATACGCAGTATTTT. Encoded protein: CASRLAGDLTDTQYF.

The chain carries TRBV18 and TRBJ1-5; 7 bases are a match to TRBD1. With 1 base clipped from V and 3 bases from J, the junction kept 6 bases outside the gene matches. Germline CDR1 KGHSH, CDR2 LQKENI. The CDR3 runs 16 residues. Written as DNA, the CDR3 is TGTGCCAGCTCACCACAGACAGGGAGTAACAATCAGCCCCAGCATTTT. This sequence encodes CASSPQTGSNNQPQHF.

The chain uses TRBV28 and TRBJ2-7; D not certain. CDR3 length equals 12 residues. With 4 bases removed from V and 2 bases from J, the gap between germline ends came to 6 bases. Germline loops: CDR1 MDHEN, CDR2 SYDVKM. For the CDR3, the DNA is TGTGCCAGCAGTTCCCGGACCTACGAGCAGTACTTC. It is translated as CASSSRTYEQYF.

The DNA for the CDR3 is TGTGCCAGCACGTCCAGACGGACGATGAACACTGAAGCTTTCTTT. It yields the protein CASTSRRTMNTEAFF. The chain has TRBV28 and TRBJ1-1, with D hard to call. V shed 7 bases and J shed 0 bases, with 15 bases lying between them. The CDR3 sequence is 15 residues long. The V gene's germline CDR1 is MDHEN and CDR2 SYDVKM.

This clone was recorded once. V and J are TRBV27 and TRBJ2-7; no reliable D call. The length of the CDR3 is 14 residues. Per germline, CDR1 MNHEY and CDR2 SMNVEV (reference sequence). V lost 5 bases to trimming and J lost 1 base, with 12 bases between them. CDR3 in DNA: TGTGCCAGCAGTCTTACGACTGCATCCTACGAGCAGTACTTC. The encoded protein is CASSLTTASYEQYF.

The chain carries TRBV6-6 and TRBJ2-1; TRBD1 matches at 8 bases. CDR1 MNHNY and CDR2 SVGAGI come from the germline V gene (reference sequence). This CDR3 spans 13 amino acids. V shed 4 bases, J shed 10 bases, and the junction held 6 bases outside the gene matches. The CDR3 protein is CASSFPGGQEQFF. Here the CDR3 DNA reads TGTGCCAGCAGTTTCCCAGGGGGCCAGGAGCAGTTCTTC.

The chain joins TRBV21-1 to TRBJ2-7; the D segment call TRBD2 is taken from the table without a DNA check. TRBV21-1 is a recognized pseudogene. The CDR3 sequence is 19 residues long. In nucleotides, the CDR3 is TGTGCCAGCAGCACAAAACCGGGACTAGCGGGAGGTCCTTACTACGAGCAGTACTTC. Translated, it gives CASSTKPGLAGGPYYEQYF.

The CDR3 DNA sequence: TGTGCCAGCATGACAAGGGACAACTATGGCTACACCTTC. This gives the protein CASMTRDNYGYTF. The chain employs TRBV6-1 and TRBJ1-2; a weak D match, TRBD1 (5 bases). Trimming stripped 7 bases from V and 2 bases from J, with 11 bases between. CDR1 is MNHNS and CDR2 is SASEGT in the germline V gene. The CDR3 length is 13 residues.

This rearrangement joins TRBV5-1 to TRBJ2-2, with D perhaps TRBD1 (6 bases). V was cut by 1 base and J by 5 bases, with 12 bases left in between. The CDR3 has 15 residues. CDR1 is SGHRS and CDR2 is YFSETQ in the germline V gene. In DNA, the CDR3 is TGCGCCAGCAGCTTGATAACGCAGGGGACCGGGGAGCTGTTTTTT. It translates to CASSLITQGTGELFF.

The chain is built from TRBV27 and TRBJ2-7, with D possibly matching TRBD2 (7 bases). Germline CDR1 reads MNHEY; CDR2 reads SMNVEV (reference sequence). The V gene lost 8 bases and the J gene lost 5 bases, with 28 bases spanning the gap. There are 17 residues in the CDR3. DNA of the CDR3: TGTGCCAGCCGGAGAGGGGGGGGCAATTTTTTTTTCGACGAGCAGTACTTC. The encoded protein is CASRRGGGNFFFDEQYF.

This chain uses TRBV4-1 with TRBJ2-1; 9 bases fit TRBD2. The germline CDR1 and CDR2 sequences are MGHRA and YSYEKL. V dropped 3 bases and J dropped 4; count of bases not matched to a gene: 7. The CDR3 has 16 residues. The CDR3, as DNA: TGCGCCAGCAGCCAGGGTAGCGGGGGACTTTACAATGAGCAGTTCTTC. It codes for CASSQGSGGLYNEQFF.

The chain combines TRBV9 with TRBJ1-1, with D perhaps matching TRBD1 (6 bases). The CDR3 totals 14 residues. Trimming removed 1 base from V and 6 bases from J, with 13 bases in between. Germline CDR1 is SGDLS and CDR2 is YYNGEE. The CDR3 loop is CASSVRGGVAEAFF. The DNA of the CDR3 is TGTGCCAGCAGCGTAAGAGGGGGGGTAGCTGAAGCTTTCTTT.

The V call is TRBV6-5, the J call TRBJ2-7; 7 nucleotides align to TRBD1. V shed 7 bases and J 5 bases; nucleotides not matched to a gene: 8. Germline values: CDR1 MNHEY, CDR2 SVGAGI. This CDR3 is built from 13 residues. CDR3 coding DNA: TGTGCCAGCACTCGACGACAGGGAAACGAGCAGTACTTC. Translated: CASTRRQGNEQYF.

V and J are TRBV25-1 and TRBJ2-7, with TRBD1 matching over 8 bases. There are 12 residues in the CDR3. The trim removed 4 bases at V and 4 bases at J, leaving 0 bases unmatched. Per germline, CDR1 MGHDK and CDR2 SYGVNS. The DNA of the CDR3 is TGTGCCAGCAGTGGGACAGGGTACGAGCAGTACTTC. It specifies CASSGTGYEQYF.

CDR3 residues: CASSLAGARGFNEKLFF. CDR3 DNA: TGCGCCAGCAGCTTGGCCGGTGCCAGGGGCTTTAATGAAAAACTGTTTTTT. V and J are TRBV5-1 and TRBJ1-4; tentative D call: TRBD1 (6 bases). This CDR3 contains 17 residues. Germline values: CDR1 SGHRS, CDR2 YFSETQ. With 0 bases removed from V and 4 bases from J, the gap between germline ends came to 16 bases.

J is TRBJ2-5 and V is TRBV7-8; 12 bases map to TRBD2. Germline CDR1 and CDR2: SGHVS and FQNEAQ. Trimming at V came to 10 bases and at J to 1 base, leaving 10 bases not matched to a gene. The CDR3 extends over 16 amino acids. CDR3 loop: CATTSGSAMTQETQYF. The CDR3 DNA is TGTGCCACGACTAGCGGGAGCGCGATGACCCAAGAGACCCAGTACTTC.

The genes are TRBV30 and TRBJ2-1; TRBD2 agrees at 13 bases. CDR1 and CDR2 from the germline V gene are GTSNPN and SVGIG (reference sequence). Losses at the gene ends were 3 bases for V and 9 bases for J; bases not matched to a gene: 5. The CDR3 sequence is 14 residues long. The CDR3 spells CAWRRTSGRAEQFF. CDR3 coding DNA: TGTGCCTGGAGGCGGACTAGCGGGAGAGCTGAGCAGTTCTTC.

The rearrangement uses TRBV5-1 and TRBJ1-4; the D gene is possibly TRBD1 (5 bases). The CDR3 covers 14 residues. Trimming removed 4 bases at V and 8 bases at J, with 15 bases between. Germline CDR1 and CDR2: SGHRS and YFSETQ. The CDR3 sequence: CASSRDSLSEKLFF. CDR3 nucleotide sequence: TGCGCCAGCAGCCGCGACAGCCTCTCCGAAAAACTGTTTTTT.